This T cell receptor beta chain was recorded in a study of graft-versus-host responses after intestinal transplantation. Study background: Recipients obtained multivisceral, liver-intestinal, or isolated intestinal transplants. Study-wide findings and caveats: Early after transplant, HvG declines were associated with peak levels of circulating GvH clones.

Germline V gene sequence: CDR1 PRHDT, CDR2 FYEKMQ (reference sequence). V gave up 1 base and J gave up 10 bases; unmatched junction bases: 12. The CDR3 consists of 17 residues. TCRdb's copy holds only in-frame clones and misses some; the assay was immunoSEQ multiplex PCR. The data show roughly 17,000 clones, with approximately 86% seen just once and roughly 51% held by the top ten. Note on this clone: Its specificity is unknown.

The origin of this receptor is a human patient who received an intestinal transplant, so some T cells may come from the graft donor. Sequencing used bone marrow, obtained about 130 days after transplant. The chain joins TRBV13 to TRBJ2-7; 14 bases fit TRBD2. CDR3 nucleotides: TGTGCCAGCAGCTTAGCTTCACTCACGGGACTAGCGGGAGTACAGTACTTC. Translation: CASSLASLTGLAGVQYF.